What follows are 7 T cell receptor beta chains derived from one specimen sequenced in a study of early T cells in non-severe SARS-CoV-2 infection. TCRdb fed the 5' RACE reads into MiXCR, producing one record per CDR3 protein. The sample contains tens of thousands of distinct CDR3 sequences, around 4.3% of which appear only once. Sequencing was performed on whole blood. The receptors derive from an adult who was a healthcare worker with PCR-confirmed SARS-CoV-2 infection or an uninfected control (not recorded which).

This clonotype was counted many times. This rearrangement joins TRBV7-2 to TRBJ2-1; D unresolved. CDR3 length: 12 residues. V was pared by 3 bases and J by 10 bases, with 10 bases between. Germline CDR1 is SGHTA and CDR2 is FQGNSA. CDR3 residues: CASSFTWSEQFF. Written as DNA, the CDR3 is TGTGCCAGCAGCTTTACTTGGTCCGAGCAGTTCTTC.

This clonotype was counted at least ten times. This rearrangement joins TRBV12-3 or TRBV12-4 to TRBJ1-3, with 8 bases aligning to TRBD1. The CDR3 runs to 15 residues. The ends lost 6 bases at V and 13 bases at J; junction bases unmatched: 17. The CDR3 here is CASRSAGTGGGRIYF. As DNA, the CDR3 is TGTGCCAGCAGATCCGCCGGGACAGGTGGGGGAAGGATATATTTT.

Remarks on this clonotype: A read error is possible here, since a much larger clone lies one base away. The conserved phenylalanine or tryptophan is not found at the CDR3 terminus, so this likely reflects a read error. V gene TRBV20-1 combines with J gene TRBJ2-2; TRBD2 matches at 13 bases. J was trimmed by 6 bases and V by 3 bases; bases with no gene match: 4. The CDR3 sequence is 15 residues long. The germline gives CDR1 DFQATT, CDR2 SNEGSKA (reference sequence). The CDR3 loop reads CSASTSGRAAGELFS. As DNA, the CDR3 is TGCAGTGCTAGCACTAGCGGGAGGGCCGCCGGGGAGCTGTTTTCT.

This clonotype showed up just a few times. The genes are TRBV28 and TRBJ2-7; 12 nucleotides match TRBD2. After removal of 1 base from V and 2 bases from J, the junction contained 3 bases not matched to a gene. Germline CDR1 and CDR2: MDHEN and SYDVKM. CDR3 length equals 16 residues. CDR3 residues: CASSLSGLAGTYEQYF. CDR3 coding DNA: TGTGCCAGCAGTTTATCGGGACTAGCGGGTACCTACGAGCAGTACTTC.

This clonotype was observed at least ten times. The chain uses TRBV7-2 and TRBJ1-3; tentative D call: TRBD1 (5 bases). Germline CDR1 SGHTA, CDR2 FQGNSA. Deletions cut 4 bases from V and 4 bases from J, with 20 bases between. The CDR3 has 17 amino acids. In DNA form, the CDR3 reads TGTGCCAGCAGCTCCCCATACAGGACCACGGGAGGAAACACCATATATTTT. This gives the protein CASSSPYRTTGGNTIYF.

The rearrangement uses TRBV6-5 and TRBJ2-7; possible D gene TRBD1, 5 bases. The CDR3 runs to 15 residues. Trimming stripped 0 bases from V and 3 bases from J, with 12 bases between. Germline V gene data show CDR1 as MNHEY and CDR2 as SVGAGI. CDR3 protein: CASSYSPGSNYEQYF. CDR3 in DNA: TGTGCCAGCAGTTACTCGCCAGGGTCGAACTACGAGCAGTACTTC.

In its sample, this clonotype was seen many times. The chain employs TRBV10-3 and TRBJ2-1; D is possibly TRBD2 (6 bases). Trimming took off 0 bases at V and 0 bases at J, with 6 bases between the two ends. Germline loops: CDR1 ENHRY, CDR2 SYGVKD. This CDR3 is 15 amino acids long. Written as DNA, the CDR3 is TGTGCCATCAGTGAGTCGGGAGGCTCCTACAATGAGCAGTTCTTC. Its protein is CAISESGGSYNEQFF.